Each of the 13 T cell receptor beta chains below was sequenced from the same sample in a study of T cell clonality in common variable immunodeficiency. Here immunoSEQ multiplex PCR was the method, and the copy in TCRdb shows in-frame clones only, minus some. The table lists under 50,000 clones, with no singletons. The material sequenced was peripheral blood mononuclear cells. The receptors were sampled from a person aged 18 to 75 in good health.

This clone was recorded a few times. The read ends 3 residues before the CDR3 terminus; that terminus is restored from the germline J gene. V usage is TRBV18 and J usage is TRBJ1-2, with a weak D call TRBD1 (5 bases). CDR3 length: 12 amino acids. Germline CDR1 is KGHSH and CDR2 is LQKENI. The V end lost 5 bases, the J end lost 2 bases, and 6 bases lay between the germline ends. The sequenced part of the CDR3 DNA is TGTGCCAGCTCAGGACAAAACTATGGC. Translating it yields CASSGQNYG. The CDR3, in full, reads CASSGQNYGYTF.

The table lists this clone with many counts. The CDR3 extends 3 residues past the end of the read, so its final part is completed from the germline J gene. This chain uses TRBV6-4 with TRBJ2-6; perhaps TRBD1 as D (5 bases). The CDR3 extends over 16 amino acids. V was trimmed by 2 bases and J by 2 bases, leaving 10 bases between them. Germline V gene sequence: CDR1 MRHNA, CDR2 SNTAGT. This CDR3 reads CASSDRGLAGANVLTF. CDR3 bases read: TGTGCCAGCAGTGACAGGGGATTGGCTGGGGCCAACGTC.

This clone showed up many times. The read halts 3 residues ahead of the CDR3 end, with the missing end drawn from the germline J gene. V is TRBV2 and J is TRBJ2-3; TRBD2 aligns across 8 bases. Trimming cost V 7 bases and J 1 base; bases outside gene matches: 1. The germline CDR1 and CDR2 sequences are SNHLY and FYNNEI. The CDR3 extends over 13 amino acids. Incomplete CDR3 DNA: TGTGCCAGCAATAGCGGGGGCACAGATACG. The encoded protein is CASNSGGTDT. The CDR3 as a whole reads CASNSGGTDTQYF.

This clone is categorized as medium-sized (0.01 to 0.1%). The DNA ends 3 residues before the CDR3 does, and the rest of the CDR3 is filled in from the germline J gene. This chain connects TRBV20-1 to TRBJ1-1; 7 bases are a match to TRBD1. The CDR3 length is 14 residues. Germline lookup yields CDR1 DFQATT and CDR2 SNEGSKA (reference sequence). After removal of 3 bases from V and 0 bases from J, the junction contained 4 bases not matched to a gene. CDR3 DNA (partial): TGCAGTGCTAGGGAGACAGGGCTGAACACTGAA. It yields the protein CSARETGLNTE. The entire CDR3 is CSARETGLNTEAFF.

To note about this clone: Just one base apart from a much larger clone, this may be a read error. The observed sequence ends 3 residues before the CDR3 terminus, with the missing tail filled in from the germline J gene. Other DNA sequences in the sample encode the same CDR3. The J gene is TRBJ1-3, the V gene TRBV5-1; 7 bases are shared with TRBD1. CDR3 length: 15 residues. Germline V gene sequence: CDR1 SGHRS, CDR2 YFSETQ. CDR3 loop: CASSLTGVSGNTIYF. The part of the CDR3 DNA that was read is TGCGCCAGCAGCCTAACAGGGGTCTCTGGAAACACG.

This clone was seen at least ten times. The read comes to an end 3 residues before the CDR3 does, leaving the germline J gene to fill in the end. This rearrangement joins TRBV20-1 to TRBJ1-2; 7 bases match TRBD1. Looked up from germline, CDR1 is DFQATT and CDR2 is SNEGSKA (reference sequence). The V gene end was trimmed by 3 bases and the J gene end by 3 bases; junction bases not matched to a gene: 1. The CDR3 has 12 residues. The CDR3 DNA, read in part, is TGCAGTGCTAGTACAGGGGACTATGGC. Protein sequence: CSASTGDYG. The entire CDR3 protein is CSASTGDYGYTF.

This clone was recorded many times. The read halts 3 residues ahead of the CDR3 end, with the missing end drawn from the germline J gene. The chain combines TRBV20-1 with TRBJ1-2; tentative D call: TRBD1 (6 bases). The germline gives CDR1 DFQATT, CDR2 SNEGSKA (reference sequence). The CDR3 totals 12 residues. V lost 2 bases, J lost 6 bases, and 10 bases lay in between. Incomplete CDR3 DNA: TGCAGTGCTAGAACGGGGGGCCATGGC. As protein: CSARTGGHG. The whole CDR3 sequence is CSARTGGHGYTF.

This clone was picked up many times. The read stops 3 residues short of the end of the CDR3; the missing end is completed from the germline J gene. V and J are TRBV7-9 and TRBJ2-7; weak D call: TRBD1 (6 bases). Germline V gene lookup returns CDR1 SEHNR and CDR2 FQNEAQ (reference sequence). This CDR3 has 15 residues. With 6 bases removed from V and 1 base from J, the gap between germline ends came to 16 bases. The CDR3 protein is CASRSKWDKSYEQYF. The covered CDR3 bases are TGTGCCAGCAGAAGTAAATGGGACAAGTCCTACGAG. Variable domain in full (rest from reference TRBV7-9 and TRBJ2-7): DTGVSQNPRHKITKRGQNVTFRCDPISEHNRLYWYRQTLGQGPEFLTYFQNEAQLEKSRLLSDRFSAERPKGSFSTLEIQRTEQGDSAMYLCASRSKWDKSYEQYFGPGTRLTVT.

This clone was seen ten or more times. The CDR3 extends 3 residues past the end of the read, so its final part is completed from the germline J gene. This chain links TRBV20-1 with TRBJ1-2; D is unclear. This CDR3 is 13 amino acids long. Trimming cost V 1 base and J 2 bases, with 8 bases left between them. Germline loops: CDR1 DFQATT, CDR2 SNEGSKA (reference sequence). CDR3 residues: CSARAPGNYGYTF. The part of the CDR3 DNA that was read is TGCAGTGCTAGAGCCCCGGGGAACTATGGC.

This clone was seen more than once but under ten times. The CDR3 goes on 3 residues after the read ends, and that part is filled in from the germline J gene. The J gene is TRBJ2-7, the V gene TRBV5-4; 9 nucleotides line up with TRBD1. The CDR3 has 15 residues. CDR1 SGHNT and CDR2 YYREEE come from the germline V gene (reference sequence). V was clipped by 2 bases and J by 0 bases; unmatched bases: 3. Incomplete CDR3 DNA: TGTGCCAGCAGCTTTGACAGGGGGGTCTCCTACGAG. It yields the protein CASSFDRGVSYE. The CDR3, in full, reads CASSFDRGVSYEQYF.

There are many counts of this clone. The sequence runs out 3 residues before the end of the CDR3; the remainder is reconstructed from the germline J gene. The chain links TRBV5-6 to TRBJ2-3, with D possibly matching TRBD2 (5 bases). V lost 1 base, J lost 6 bases, and 6 bases lay in between. CDR3 length: 12 residues. CDR1 is SGHDT, CDR2 YYEEEE, per germline. This CDR3 reads CASSLQRDTQYF. CDR3 DNA (partial): TGTGCCAGCAGCTTGCAGCGGGATACG.

This clone was picked up many times. Read sequence stops 3 residues before the CDR3 end, and the germline J gene provides the missing end. The chain recombines TRBV6-2 or TRBV6-3 with TRBJ2-7; D may be TRBD2 (6 bases). Trimming took 6 bases from V and 0 from J, leaving 6 bases between them. CDR1 is MNHEY, CDR2 SVGEGT, per germline. CDR3 length: 12 residues. The CDR3 DNA, read in part, is TGTGCCAGCAGGGGGGGCTCCTACGAG. It translates to CASRGGSYE. The whole CDR3 protein reads CASRGGSYEQYF.

This clone was observed at least ten times. Read coverage stops 3 residues before the CDR3 terminus; the germline J gene supplies the remainder. The genes are TRBV5-1 and TRBJ1-4; possible D gene TRBD1, 5 bases. Germline CDR1 reads SGHRS; CDR2 reads YFSETQ. The CDR3 is made up of 14 amino acids. CDR3 bases read: TGCGCCAGCGACCTAGGGTCTGGGGCCAACGTA. This codes for CASDLGSGANV. The whole CDR3 region reads CASDLGSGANVLFF.